This T cell receptor (beta chain) was identified in a study of T-cell memory formation after mild COVID-19. Overall study context: In these data, TCR clusters were largely donor specific. Whole-study findings and limits: Memory sampled before infection contained some responding clones, suggesting cross-reactive memory joined. Shrinking CD4+ clones resided mostly in CM and EM, and CD8+ ones in EMRA.

The CDR3 is 14 residues long. V lost 5 bases and J lost 9, with 17 bases in between. The germline gives CDR1 MNHEY, CDR2 SMNVEV (reference sequence). TCRdb re-analysed the 5' RACE reads in MiXCR, keeping a single row per CDR3 protein. The data show roughly 610,000 distinct CDR3 sequences, 17% seen once. This clonotype was detected a few times. Its antigen is as yet unknown. The V and J genes are TRBV27 and TRBJ2-1, with D hard to call. This clonotype originated in an adult woman who had mild COVID-19 (a few samples of this study predate the infection). Cell type and time point are not known. The specimen sequenced was PBMCs or a T cell subset sorted from them (not recorded which). CDR3 nucleotide sequence: TGTGCCAGCAGTCCCTCGGGTAGTCCCGGTGAGCAGTTCTTC. It encodes CASSPSGSPGEQFF.